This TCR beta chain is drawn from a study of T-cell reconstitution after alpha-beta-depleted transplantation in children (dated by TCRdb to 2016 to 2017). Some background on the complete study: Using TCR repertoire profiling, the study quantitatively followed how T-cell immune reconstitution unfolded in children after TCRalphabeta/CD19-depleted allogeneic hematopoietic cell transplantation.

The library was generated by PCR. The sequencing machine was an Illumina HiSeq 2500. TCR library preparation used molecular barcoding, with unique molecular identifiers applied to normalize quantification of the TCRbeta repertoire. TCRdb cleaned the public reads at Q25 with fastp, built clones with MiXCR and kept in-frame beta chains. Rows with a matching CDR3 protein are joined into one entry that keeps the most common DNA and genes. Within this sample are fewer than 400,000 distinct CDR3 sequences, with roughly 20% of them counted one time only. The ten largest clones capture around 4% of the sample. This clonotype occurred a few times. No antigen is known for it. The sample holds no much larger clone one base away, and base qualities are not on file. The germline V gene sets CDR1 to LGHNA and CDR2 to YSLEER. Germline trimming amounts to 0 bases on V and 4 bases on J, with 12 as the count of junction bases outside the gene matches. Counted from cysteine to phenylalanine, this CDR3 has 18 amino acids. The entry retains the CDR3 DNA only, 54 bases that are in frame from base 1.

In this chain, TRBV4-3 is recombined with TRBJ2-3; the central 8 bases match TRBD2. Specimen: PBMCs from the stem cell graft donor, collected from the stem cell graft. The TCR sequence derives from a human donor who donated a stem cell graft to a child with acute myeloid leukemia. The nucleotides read TGCGCCAGCAGCCAAGAGGCGGGGGTAGGAGCGGGGGCAGATACGCAGTATTTT. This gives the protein CASSQEAGVGAGADTQYF.